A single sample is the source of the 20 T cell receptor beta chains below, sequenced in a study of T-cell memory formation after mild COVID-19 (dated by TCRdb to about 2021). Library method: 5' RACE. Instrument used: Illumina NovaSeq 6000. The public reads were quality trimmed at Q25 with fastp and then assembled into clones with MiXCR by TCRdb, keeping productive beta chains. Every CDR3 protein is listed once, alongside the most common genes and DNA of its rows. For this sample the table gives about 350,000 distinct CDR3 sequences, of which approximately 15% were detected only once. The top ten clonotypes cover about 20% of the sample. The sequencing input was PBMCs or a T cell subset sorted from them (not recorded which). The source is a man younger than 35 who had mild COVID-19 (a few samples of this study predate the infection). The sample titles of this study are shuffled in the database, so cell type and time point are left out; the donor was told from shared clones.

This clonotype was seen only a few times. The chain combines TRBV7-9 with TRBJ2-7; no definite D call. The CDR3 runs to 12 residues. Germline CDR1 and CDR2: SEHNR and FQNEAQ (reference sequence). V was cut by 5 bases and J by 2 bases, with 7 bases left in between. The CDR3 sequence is CASSPRTYEQYF. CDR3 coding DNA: TGTGCCAGCAGCCCCCGAACCTACGAGCAGTACTTC.

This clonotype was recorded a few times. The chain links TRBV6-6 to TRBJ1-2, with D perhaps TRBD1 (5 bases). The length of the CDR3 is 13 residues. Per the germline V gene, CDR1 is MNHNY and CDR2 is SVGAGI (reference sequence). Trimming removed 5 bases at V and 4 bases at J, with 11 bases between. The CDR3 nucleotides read TGTGCCAGCAGTGAGCCAGGGCTCTATGGCTACACCTTC. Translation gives CASSEPGLYGYTF.

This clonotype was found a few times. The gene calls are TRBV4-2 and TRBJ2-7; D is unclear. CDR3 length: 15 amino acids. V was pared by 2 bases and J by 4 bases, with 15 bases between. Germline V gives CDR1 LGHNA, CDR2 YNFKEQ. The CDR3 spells CASSQTDPFLYEQYF. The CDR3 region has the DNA TGTGCCAGCAGCCAAACCGACCCGTTTTTGTACGAGCAGTACTTC.

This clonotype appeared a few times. The CDR3 DNA sequence: TGTGCCAGCAGCAGAAGCGGCCAGCGAGATTCACCCCTCCACTTT. Translation: CASSRSGQRDSPLHF. This rearrangement joins TRBV7-2 to TRBJ1-6; D remains unclear. Germline V gene lookup returns CDR1 SGHTA and CDR2 FQGNSA. V lost 5 bases and J 8 bases, leaving 16 bases between the germline ends. This CDR3 is 15 amino acids long.

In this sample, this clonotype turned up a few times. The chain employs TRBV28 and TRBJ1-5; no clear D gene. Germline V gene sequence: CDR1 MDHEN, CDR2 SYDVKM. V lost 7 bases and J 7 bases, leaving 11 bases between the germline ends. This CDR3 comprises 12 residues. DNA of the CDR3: TGTGCCAGCAACCCGACACTGCAGCCCCAGCATTTT. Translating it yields CASNPTLQPQHF.

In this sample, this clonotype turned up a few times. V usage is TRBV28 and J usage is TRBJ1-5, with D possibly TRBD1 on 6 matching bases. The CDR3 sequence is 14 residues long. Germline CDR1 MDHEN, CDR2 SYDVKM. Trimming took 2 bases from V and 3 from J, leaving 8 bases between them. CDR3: CASSLGGPNQPQHF. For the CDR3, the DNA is TGTGCCAGCAGTTTAGGGGGGCCCAATCAGCCCCAGCATTTT. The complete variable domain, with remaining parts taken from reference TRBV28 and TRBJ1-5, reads DVKVTQSSRYLVKRTGEKVFLECVQDMDHENMFWYRQDPGLGLRLIYFSYDVKMKEKGDIPEGYSVSREKKERFSLILESASTNQTSMYLCASSLGGPNQPQHFGDGTRLSIL.

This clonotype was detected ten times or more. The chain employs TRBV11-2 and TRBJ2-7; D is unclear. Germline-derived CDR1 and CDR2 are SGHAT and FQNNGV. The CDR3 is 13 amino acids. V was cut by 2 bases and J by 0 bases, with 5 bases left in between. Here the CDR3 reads CASSLSASYEQYV. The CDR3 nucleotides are TGTGCCAGCAGCTTATCGGCCTCCTACGAGCAGTACGTC.

In DNA, the CDR3 is TGTGCCAGCAGTCTTGCGGCCGGGGGCGAGCAGTACTTC. Translation gives CASSLAAGGEQYF. This sequence joins TRBV12-3 or TRBV12-4 and TRBJ2-7; maybe TRBD2 (6 bases). The CDR3 sequence is 13 residues long. Trimming took 5 bases from V and 6 from J, leaving 14 bases between them.

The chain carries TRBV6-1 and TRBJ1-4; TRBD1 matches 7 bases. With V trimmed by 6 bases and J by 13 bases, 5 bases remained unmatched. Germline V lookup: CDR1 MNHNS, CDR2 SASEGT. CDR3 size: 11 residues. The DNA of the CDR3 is TGTGCCAGCAGGGCCGACAGGGCACTGTTTTTT. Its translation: CASRADRALFF.

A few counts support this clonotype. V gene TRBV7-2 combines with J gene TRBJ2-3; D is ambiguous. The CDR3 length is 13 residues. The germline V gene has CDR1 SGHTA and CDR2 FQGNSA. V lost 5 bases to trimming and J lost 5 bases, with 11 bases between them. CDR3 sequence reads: CASSPPSGDTQYF. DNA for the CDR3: TGTGCCAGCAGCCCTCCTTCGGGAGATACGCAGTATTTT.

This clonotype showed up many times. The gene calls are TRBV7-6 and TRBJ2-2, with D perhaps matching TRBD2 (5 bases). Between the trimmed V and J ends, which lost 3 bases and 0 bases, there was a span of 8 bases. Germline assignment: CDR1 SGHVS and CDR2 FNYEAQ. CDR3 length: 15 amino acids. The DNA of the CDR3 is TGTGCCAGCAGCTTCGGGGAGCCGAACACCGGGGAGCTGTTTTTT. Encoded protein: CASSFGEPNTGELFF.

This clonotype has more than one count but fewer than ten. For the CDR3, the DNA is TGTGCCTGGAAAGACAGTTTAATAGAGACCCAGTACTTC. This sequence encodes CAWKDSLIETQYF. The rearrangement joins TRBV30 to TRBJ2-5, with a weak D call TRBD1 (5 bases). V was clipped by 4 bases and J by 4 bases, with 13 bases between them. The CDR3 has 13 residues. CDR1 is GTSNPN and CDR2 is SVGIG in the germline V gene (reference sequence). The full variable domain, rest sourced from reference TRBV30 and TRBJ2-5, is SQTIHQWPATLVQPVGSPLSLECTVEGTSNPNLYWYRQAAGRGLQLLFYSVGIGQISSEVPQNLSASRPQDRQFILSSKKLLLSDSGFYLCAWKDSLIETQYFGPGTRLLVL.

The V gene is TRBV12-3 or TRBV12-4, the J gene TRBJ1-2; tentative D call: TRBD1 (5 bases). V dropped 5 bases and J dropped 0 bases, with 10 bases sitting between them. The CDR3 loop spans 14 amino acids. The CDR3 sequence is CASSQQTANYGYTF. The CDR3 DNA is TGTGCCAGCAGTCAACAGACAGCTAACTATGGCTACACCTTC.

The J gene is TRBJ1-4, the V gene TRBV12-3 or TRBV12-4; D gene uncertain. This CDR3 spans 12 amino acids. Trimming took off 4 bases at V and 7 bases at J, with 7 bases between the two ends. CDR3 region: CASSSLAEKLFF. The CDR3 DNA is TGTGCCAGCAGTTCCTTGGCTGAAAAACTGTTTTTT.

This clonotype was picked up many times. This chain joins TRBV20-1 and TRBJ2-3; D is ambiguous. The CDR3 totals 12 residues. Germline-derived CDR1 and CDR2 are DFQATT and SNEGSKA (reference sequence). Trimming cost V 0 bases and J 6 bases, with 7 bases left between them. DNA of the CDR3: TGCAGTGCTAGAGATAGCCTGGATACGCAGTATTTT. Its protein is CSARDSLDTQYF.

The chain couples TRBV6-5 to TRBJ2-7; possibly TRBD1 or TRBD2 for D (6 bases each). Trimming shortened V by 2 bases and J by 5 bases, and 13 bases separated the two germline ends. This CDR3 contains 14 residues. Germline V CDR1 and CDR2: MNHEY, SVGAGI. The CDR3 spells CASSYGGGMDEQYF. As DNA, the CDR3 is TGTGCCAGCAGTTACGGAGGGGGGATGGACGAGCAGTACTTC.

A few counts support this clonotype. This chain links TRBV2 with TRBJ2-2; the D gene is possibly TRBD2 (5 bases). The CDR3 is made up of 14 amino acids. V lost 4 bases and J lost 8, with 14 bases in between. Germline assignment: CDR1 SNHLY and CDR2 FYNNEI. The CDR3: CASSGERMSGELFF. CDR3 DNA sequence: TGTGCCAGCAGTGGGGAGCGCATGTCAGGGGAGCTGTTTTTT.

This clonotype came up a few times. CDR3 DNA: TGTGCCAGCAGCAAAGTTCGCGGACAGTCGCAGTTCTTC. This codes for CASSKVRGQSQFF. The V call is TRBV21-1, the J call TRBJ2-1; the table names TRBD1, a call not compared with the DNA. TRBV21-1 is a pseudogene locus. The CDR3 has 13 residues.

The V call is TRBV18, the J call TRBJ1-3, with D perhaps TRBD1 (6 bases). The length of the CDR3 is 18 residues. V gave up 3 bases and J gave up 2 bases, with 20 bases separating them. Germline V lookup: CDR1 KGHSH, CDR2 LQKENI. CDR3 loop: CASSPRTRPRDTGNTIYF. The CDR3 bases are TGTGCCAGCTCACCTCGCACACGACCACGGGACACTGGAAACACCATATATTTT.

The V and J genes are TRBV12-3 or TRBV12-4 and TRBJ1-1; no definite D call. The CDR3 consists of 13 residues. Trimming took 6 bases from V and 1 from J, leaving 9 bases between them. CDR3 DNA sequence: TGTGCCAGCAGCAAGTCGCGGAACACTGAAGCTTTCTTT. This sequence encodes CASSKSRNTEAFF.